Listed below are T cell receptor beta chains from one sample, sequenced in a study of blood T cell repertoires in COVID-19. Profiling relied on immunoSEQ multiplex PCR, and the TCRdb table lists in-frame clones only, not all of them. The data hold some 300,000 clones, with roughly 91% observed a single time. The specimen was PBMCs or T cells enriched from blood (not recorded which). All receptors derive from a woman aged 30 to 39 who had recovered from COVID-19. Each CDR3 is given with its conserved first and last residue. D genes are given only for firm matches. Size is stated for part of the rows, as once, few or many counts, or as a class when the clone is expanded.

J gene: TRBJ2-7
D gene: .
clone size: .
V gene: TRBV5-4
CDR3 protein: CASSSSERGFYEQYF
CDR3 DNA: TGTGCCAGCAGCTCCTCGGAACGGGGATTCTACGAGCAGTACTTC

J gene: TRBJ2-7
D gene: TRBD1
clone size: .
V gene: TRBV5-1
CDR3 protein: CASSFGTGSSYEQYF
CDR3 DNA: TGCGCCAGCAGTTTCGGGACAGGGAGCTCCTACGAGCAGTACTTC

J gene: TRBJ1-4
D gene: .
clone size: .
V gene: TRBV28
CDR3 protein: CASSLGMTDNEKLFF
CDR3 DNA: TGTGCCAGCAGTTTAGGGATGACAGACAATGAAAAACTGTTTTTT

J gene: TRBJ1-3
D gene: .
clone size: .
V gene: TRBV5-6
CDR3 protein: CASSLNGGPSGNTIYF
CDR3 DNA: TGTGCCAGCAGCTTGAACGGGGGTCCCTCTGGAAACACCATATATTTT

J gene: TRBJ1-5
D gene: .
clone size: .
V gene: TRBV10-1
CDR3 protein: CASVADRLWQPQHF
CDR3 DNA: TGCGCCAGCGTAGCAGACAGGTTATGGCAGCCCCAGCATTTT

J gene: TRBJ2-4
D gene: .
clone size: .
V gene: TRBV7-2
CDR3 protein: CASNSAAKNIQYF
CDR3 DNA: TGTGCCAGCAACAGTGCCGCCAAAAACATTCAGTACTTC

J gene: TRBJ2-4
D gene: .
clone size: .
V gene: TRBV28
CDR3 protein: CASTRRVTKNIQYF
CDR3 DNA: TGTGCCAGCACCCGGCGGGTGACCAAAAACATTCAGTACTTC

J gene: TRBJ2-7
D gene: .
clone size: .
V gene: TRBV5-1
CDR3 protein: CASSLGSHEQYF
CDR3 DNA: TGCGCCAGCAGCTTGGGGAGCCACGAGCAGTACTTC

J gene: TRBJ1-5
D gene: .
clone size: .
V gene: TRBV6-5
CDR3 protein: CASSPEINQPQHF
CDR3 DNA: TGTGCCAGCAGTCCCGAGATCAATCAGCCCCAGCATTTT

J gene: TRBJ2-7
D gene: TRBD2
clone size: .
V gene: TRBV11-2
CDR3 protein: CASSPRTSGGYEQYF
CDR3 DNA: TGTGCCAGCAGCCCGAGGACTAGCGGGGGCTACGAGCAGTACTTC

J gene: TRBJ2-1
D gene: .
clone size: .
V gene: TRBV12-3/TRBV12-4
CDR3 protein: CASSPQQGIEQFF
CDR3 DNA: TGTGCCAGCAGTCCCCAACAGGGAATTGAGCAGTTCTTC

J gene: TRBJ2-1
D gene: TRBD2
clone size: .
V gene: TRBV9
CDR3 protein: CASSKWGSGRAPYNEQFF
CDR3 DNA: TGTGCCAGCAGCAAGTGGGGCAGCGGGAGGGCCCCCTACAATGAGCAGTTCTTC

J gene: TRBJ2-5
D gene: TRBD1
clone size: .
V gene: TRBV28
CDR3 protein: CASAGTGFELGVETQYF
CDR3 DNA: TGTGCCAGTGCCGGGACAGGGTTTGAATTAGGAGTAGAGACCCAGTACTTC

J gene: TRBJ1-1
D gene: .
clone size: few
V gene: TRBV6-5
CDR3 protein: CASSYSKLLNTEAFF
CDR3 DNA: TGTGCCAGCAGTTACTCGAAGCTGCTGAACACTGAAGCTTTCTTT

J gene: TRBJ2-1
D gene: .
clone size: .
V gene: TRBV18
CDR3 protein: CASSPPGSGPPWNEQFF
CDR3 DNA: TGTGCCAGCTCACCACCGGGCAGCGGGCCTCCCTGGAATGAGCAGTTCTTC

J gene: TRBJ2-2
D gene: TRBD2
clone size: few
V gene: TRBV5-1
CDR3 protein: CASSPAGGVAGELFF
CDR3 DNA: TGCGCCAGCAGCCCCGCCGGGGGGGTCGCCGGGGAGCTGTTTTTT

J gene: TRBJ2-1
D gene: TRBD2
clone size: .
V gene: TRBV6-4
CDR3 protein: CASSGGLAGNNEQFF
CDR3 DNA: TGTGCCAGCAGTGGAGGACTAGCGGGAAACAATGAGCAGTTCTTC

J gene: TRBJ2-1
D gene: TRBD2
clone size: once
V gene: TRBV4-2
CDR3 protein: CASSQVREGRNEQFF
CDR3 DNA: TGTGCCAGCAGCCAAGTCCGGGAGGGCAGAAATGAGCAGTTCTTC

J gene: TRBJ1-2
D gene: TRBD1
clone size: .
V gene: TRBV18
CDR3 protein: CASSPITGGRANYGYTF
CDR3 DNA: TGTGCCAGCTCACCTATTACAGGGGGACGAGCTAACTATGGCTACACCTTC

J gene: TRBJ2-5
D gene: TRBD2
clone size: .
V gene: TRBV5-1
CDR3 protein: CASSLGLAGPSQETQYF
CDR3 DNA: TGCGCCAGCAGCTTGGGTTTAGCGGGGCCCAGCCAAGAGACCCAGTACTTC

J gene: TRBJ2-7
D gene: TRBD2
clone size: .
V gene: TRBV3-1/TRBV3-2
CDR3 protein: CASSQDRDYSYEQYF
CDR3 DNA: TGTGCCAGCAGCCAAGATCGGGACTACTCCTACGAGCAGTACTTC

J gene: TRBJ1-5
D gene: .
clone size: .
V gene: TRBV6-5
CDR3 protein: CASSYLTDANQPQHF
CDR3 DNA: TGTGCCAGCAGTTACTTGACAGATGCCAATCAGCCCCAGCATTTT

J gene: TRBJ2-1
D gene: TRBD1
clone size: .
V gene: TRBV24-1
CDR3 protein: CATRAGTGGSNEQFF
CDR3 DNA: TGTGCCACACGGGCTGGGACAGGGGGATCCAATGAGCAGTTCTTC

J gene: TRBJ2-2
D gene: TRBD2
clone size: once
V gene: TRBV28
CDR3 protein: CASSRLAGTGELFF
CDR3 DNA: TGTGCCAGCAGCAGACTAGCGGGCACCGGGGAGCTGTTTTTT

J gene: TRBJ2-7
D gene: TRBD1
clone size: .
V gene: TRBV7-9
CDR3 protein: CASSSGTGTNYEQYF
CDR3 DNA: TGTGCCAGCAGCTCGGGGACAGGGACTAACTACGAGCAGTACTTC

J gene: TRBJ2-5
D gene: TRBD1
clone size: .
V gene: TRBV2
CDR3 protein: CASNIDRGGETQYF
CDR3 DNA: TGTGCCAGCAACATCGACAGGGGCGGAGAGACCCAGTACTTC

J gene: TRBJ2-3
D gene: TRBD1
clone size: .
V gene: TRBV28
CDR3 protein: CASSSGQGTGTDTQYF
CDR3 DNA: TGTGCCAGCAGTTCGGGACAGGGGACGGGCACAGATACGCAGTATTTT

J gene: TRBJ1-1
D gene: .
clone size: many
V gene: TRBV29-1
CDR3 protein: CSVRERVTEAFF
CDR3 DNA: TGCAGCGTTCGGGAACGGGTAACTGAAGCTTTCTTT

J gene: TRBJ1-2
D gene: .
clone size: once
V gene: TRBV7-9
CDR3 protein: CASSGAGWNYGYTF
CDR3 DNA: TGTGCCAGCAGTGGGGCAGGGTGGAACTATGGCTACACCTTC

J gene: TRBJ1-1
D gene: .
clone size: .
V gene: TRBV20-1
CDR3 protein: CSASNRAPTEAFF
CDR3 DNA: TGCAGTGCTAGTAACAGGGCTCCCACTGAAGCTTTCTTT

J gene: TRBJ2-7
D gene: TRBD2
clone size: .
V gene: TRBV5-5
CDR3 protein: CASSTEEGGVDEQYF
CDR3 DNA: TGTGCCAGCAGTACTGAGGAGGGAGGGGTCGACGAGCAGTACTTC

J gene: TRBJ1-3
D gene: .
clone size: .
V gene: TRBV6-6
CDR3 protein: CASSYYRVSGNTIYF
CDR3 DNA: TGTGCCAGCAGTTACTACCGAGTGTCTGGAAACACCATATATTTT

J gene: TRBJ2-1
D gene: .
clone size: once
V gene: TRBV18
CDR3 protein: CASKLGQPNNEQFF
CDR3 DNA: TGTGCCAGCAAACTGGGGCAGCCAAACAATGAGCAGTTCTTC

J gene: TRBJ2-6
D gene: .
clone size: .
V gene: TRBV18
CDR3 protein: CASSPQGGGANVLTF
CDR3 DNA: TGTGCCAGCTCACCCCAGGGCGGTGGGGCCAACGTCCTGACTTTC

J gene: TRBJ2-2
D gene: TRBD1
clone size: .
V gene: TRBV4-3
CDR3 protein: CASSQGQGYSTGELFF
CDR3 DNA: TGCGCCAGCAGCCAGGGACAGGGGTATAGTACCGGGGAGCTGTTTTTT

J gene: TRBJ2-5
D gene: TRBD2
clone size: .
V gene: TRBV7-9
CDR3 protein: CASSLIILTSGVKQETQYF
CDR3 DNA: TGTGCCAGCAGCTTAATCATCCTAACTAGCGGGGTAAAACAAGAGACCCAGTACTTC

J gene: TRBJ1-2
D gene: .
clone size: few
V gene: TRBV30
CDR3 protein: CAWSLGDYGYTF
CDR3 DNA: TGTGCCTGGAGCCTCGGTGACTATGGCTACACCTTC

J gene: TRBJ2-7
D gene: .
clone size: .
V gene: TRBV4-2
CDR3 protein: CASSHNRDPTYEQYF
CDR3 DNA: TGTGCCAGCAGCCACAACAGGGATCCTACCTACGAGCAGTACTTC

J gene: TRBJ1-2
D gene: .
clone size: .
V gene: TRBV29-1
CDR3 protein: CSARGGGQGEGYGYTF
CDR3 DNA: TGCAGCGCTCGGGGAGGGGGGCAGGGCGAAGGCTATGGCTACACCTTC

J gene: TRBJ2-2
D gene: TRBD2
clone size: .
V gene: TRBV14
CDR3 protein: CASSRWGTSGSATGELFF
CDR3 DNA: TGTGCCAGCAGCCGTTGGGGGACTAGCGGCTCAGCCACCGGGGAGCTGTTTTTT

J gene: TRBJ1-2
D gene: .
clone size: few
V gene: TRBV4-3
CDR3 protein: CASSQDPAGGYGYTF
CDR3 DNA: TGCGCCAGCAGCCAAGACCCCGCAGGCGGGTATGGCTACACCTTC

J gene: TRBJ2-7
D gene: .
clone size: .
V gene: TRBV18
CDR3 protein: CASSPPAKISYEQYF
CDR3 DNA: TGTGCCAGCTCACCACCAGCTAAAATCTCCTACGAGCAGTACTTC

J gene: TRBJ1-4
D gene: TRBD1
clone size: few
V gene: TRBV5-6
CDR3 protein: CASSSGQGSEKLFF
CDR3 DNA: TGTGCCAGCAGCTCCGGACAGGGCTCGGAAAAACTGTTTTTT

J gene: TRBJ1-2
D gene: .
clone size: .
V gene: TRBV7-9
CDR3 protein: CASSLDGDSLYGYTF
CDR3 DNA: TGTGCCAGCAGCTTAGATGGAGATTCTCTGTATGGCTACACCTTC

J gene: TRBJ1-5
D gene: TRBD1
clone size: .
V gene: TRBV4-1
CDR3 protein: CASSHPIRQGGNQPQHF
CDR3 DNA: TGCGCCAGCAGCCATCCTATCCGACAGGGTGGAAATCAGCCCCAGCATTTT

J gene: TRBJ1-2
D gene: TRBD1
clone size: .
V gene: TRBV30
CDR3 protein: CALGGNRDRYGYTF
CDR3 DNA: TGTGCCCTGGGAGGAAACCGGGACAGATATGGCTACACCTTC

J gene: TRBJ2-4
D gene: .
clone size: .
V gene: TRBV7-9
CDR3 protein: CASSFLRESNIQYF
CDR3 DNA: TGTGCCAGCAGCTTTCTCCGGGAATCGAACATTCAGTACTTC

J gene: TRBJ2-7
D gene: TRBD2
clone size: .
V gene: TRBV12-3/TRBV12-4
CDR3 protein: CASRLADTYEQYF
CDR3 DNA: TGTGCCAGCCGACTAGCGGATACCTACGAGCAGTACTTC

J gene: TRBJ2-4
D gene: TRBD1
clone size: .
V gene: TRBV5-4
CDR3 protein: CASSRVGTENIQYF
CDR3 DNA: TGTGCCAGCAGCCGGGTTGGGACAGAAAACATTCAGTACTTC